This record covers a single T cell receptor beta chain. The junction departs from germline at one end; a sequencing error may be responsible. These data come from a study of blood T cell repertoires in COVID-19. Here immunoSEQ multiplex PCR was the method, and the copy in TCRdb shows in-frame clones only, minus some. The sample records some 220,000 clones, roughly 85% being singletons. The receptor was derived from a woman aged 18-29 years who had recovered from COVID-19. Sequenced: peripheral blood.

DNA for the CDR3: TGTGCTAGTAAGGGGTCGGGCACAGATACGCAGTATTTT. As protein: CASKGSGTDTQYF. J is TRBJ2-3 and V is TRBV19; the D gene is possibly TRBD1 (5 bases). Germline assignment: CDR1 LNHDA and CDR2 SQIVND (reference sequence). The CDR3 extends over 13 amino acids.